These 30 T cell receptor beta chains were all obtained from the same sample, sequenced in a study of T cell repertoires in cytomegalovirus infection. Using its own MiXCR run on the reads, TCRdb lists one record per CDR3 protein. Found here are roughly 190,000 distinct CDR3 sequences, about a tenth of them singletons; the top ten hold approximately 4.6%. Specimen: PBMCs. The receptors come from a human donor in good health (CMV status not recorded). Some clones in this sample may be carry-over from other donors' samples.

The chain couples TRBV2 to TRBJ2-3, with 8 bases lining up with TRBD2. V lost 2 bases, J lost 1 base, and 5 bases stayed unmatched. This CDR3 has 16 residues. Germline V gene lookup returns CDR1 SNHLY and CDR2 FYNNEI. CDR3 in DNA: TGTGCCAGCAGTGAAATAGGAGCGGGGGGCACAGATACGCAGTATTTT. Its translation is CASSEIGAGGTDTQYF. The whole variable domain, filled in from reference TRBV2 and TRBJ2-3, reads EPEVTQTPSHQVTQMGQEVILRCVPISNHLYFYWYRQILGQKVEFLVSFYNNEISEKSEIFDDQFSVERPDGSNFTLKIRSTKLEDSAMYFCASSEIGAGGTDTQYFGPGTRLTVL.

The chain employs TRBV2 and TRBJ2-7; D perhaps matches TRBD2 (5 bases). Germline V gene data show CDR1 as SNHLY and CDR2 as FYNNEI. The CDR3 totals 14 residues. Trimming took off 3 bases at V and 8 bases at J, with 17 bases between the two ends. The CDR3 protein is CASSDPGKAWKQYF. The CDR3 coding sequence is TGTGCCAGCAGTGACCCGGGAAAAGCCTGGAAGCAGTACTTC.

This chain links TRBV28 with TRBJ2-1; the match to TRBD2 covers 8 bases. The CDR3 extends over 14 amino acids. Germline-derived CDR1 and CDR2 are MDHEN and SYDVKM. Trimming at V came to 3 bases and at J to 12 bases, leaving 10 bases not matched to a gene. CDR3 coding DNA: TGTGCCAGCAGTTTCGCCGGGACTAGAGGTGTGCAGTTCTTC. It yields the protein CASSFAGTRGVQFF. Based on the CDR3 plus reference TRBV28 and TRBJ2-1, the full variable domain is DVKVTQSSRYLVKRTGEKVFLECVQDMDHENMFWYRQDPGLGLRLIYFSYDVKMKEKGDIPEGYSVSREKKERFSLILESASTNQTSMYLCASSFAGTRGVQFFGPGTRLTVL.

This clonotype was seen many times. The chain has TRBV6-1 and TRBJ2-1; D is ambiguous. CDR1 and CDR2 (germline): MNHNS, SASEGT. The CDR3 is 10 amino acids. The V end lost 7 bases, the J end lost 5 bases, and 3 bases lay between the germline ends. CDR3 coding DNA: TGTGCCAGCACCCACAATGAGCAGTTCTTC. This sequence encodes CASTHNEQFF.

The chain combines TRBV20-1 with TRBJ2-4, with 11 positions matching TRBD1. V dropped 6 bases and J dropped 0; count of bases not matched to a gene: 4. Germline CDR1 DFQATT, CDR2 SNEGSKA (reference sequence). The CDR3 contains 15 residues. DNA for the CDR3: TGCAGTGCCTCGGACAGGGGGCGAGCCAAAAACATTCAGTACTTC. Protein product: CSASDRGRAKNIQYF.

This clonotype was seen at least ten times. The chain carries TRBV7-9 and TRBJ1-5; TRBD1 matches at 9 bases. V shed 1 base, J shed 2 bases, and the junction held 15 bases outside the gene matches. CDR1 and CDR2 (germline): SEHNR, FQNEAQ (reference sequence). The CDR3 extends over 20 amino acids. CDR3 region: CASSLVGGTGSPRGNQPQHF. CDR3 in DNA: TGTGCCAGCAGCTTAGTGGGGGGGACAGGGAGCCCTCGGGGCAATCAGCCCCAGCATTTT.

This rearrangement joins TRBV18 to TRBJ1-1, with D unclear. Germline V lookup: CDR1 KGHSH, CDR2 LQKENI. This CDR3 comprises 13 residues. With 3 bases removed from V and 0 bases from J, the gap between germline ends came to 5 bases. For the CDR3, the DNA is TGTGCCAGCTCACCGGAATTGAACACTGAAGCTTTCTTT. It is translated as CASSPELNTEAFF.

This chain uses TRBV6-2 or TRBV6-3 with TRBJ2-1; TRBD1 might be the D (5 bases). The ends were cut back, 2 bases at V and 6 bases at J, with 17 bases in the middle. Germline CDR1 is MNHEY and CDR2 is SVGEGT. The CDR3 runs to 16 residues. CDR3 DNA sequence: TGTGCCAGCAGTTACAGGGGTTCCCAAGGCCGCAATGAGCAGTTCTTC. Translation gives CASSYRGSQGRNEQFF.

This clonotype was counted ten times or more. The chain links TRBV7-2 to TRBJ1-1; D may be TRBD1 (6 bases). In germline, CDR1 is SGHTA, CDR2 FQGNSA. This CDR3 has 14 amino acids. Trimming shortened V by 6 bases and J by 6 bases, and 17 bases separated the two germline ends. The CDR3 sequence: CASRPGGKVAEAFF. CDR3 nucleotide sequence: TGTGCCAGCAGACCTGGGGGCAAGGTCGCTGAAGCTTTCTTT.

There are many counts of this clonotype. This rearrangement joins TRBV7-2 to TRBJ2-5, with 7 bases fitting TRBD2. Germline V gives CDR1 SGHTA, CDR2 FQGNSA. The CDR3 has 15 residues. V lost 2 bases, J lost 0 bases, and 3 bases stayed unmatched. The CDR3 DNA reads TGTGCCAGCAGCTTACAGCGGGGAAACCAAGAGACCCAGTACTTC. Protein: CASSLQRGNQETQYF. The full variable domain, rest sourced from reference TRBV7-2 and TRBJ2-5, is GAGVSQSPSNKVTEKGKDVELRCDPISGHTALYWYRQSLGQGLEFLIYFQGNSAPDKSGLPSDRFSAERTGGSVSTLTIQRTQQEDSAVYLCASSLQRGNQETQYFGPGTRLLVL.

This clonotype was found many times. CDR3 in amino acids: CASSILTGVLDSNQPQHF. CDR3 in DNA: TGTGCCAGTAGTATCTTGACAGGGGTGCTAGATAGCAATCAGCCCCAGCATTTT. The chain joins TRBV19 to TRBJ1-5, with 8 bases fitting TRBD1. CDR1 LNHDA and CDR2 SQIVND come from the germline V gene (reference sequence). The CDR3 is 18 amino acids. J gave up 0 bases and V 3 bases, and 10 bases lay outside the gene matches.

This clonotype has at least ten counts. This chain connects TRBV28 to TRBJ1-2; D might be TRBD1 (5 bases). Deletions cut 6 bases from V and 0 bases from J, with 14 bases between. The CDR3 contains 15 residues. CDR1 is MDHEN, CDR2 SYDVKM, per germline. The CDR3 region has the DNA TGTGCCAGCAGATGGGGGAGACAGTCTAACTATGGCTACACCTTC. Protein sequence: CASRWGRQSNYGYTF.

This clonotype was counted many times. The genes are TRBV7-2 and TRBJ2-3; 9 bases map to TRBD2. After removal of 1 base from V and 0 bases from J, the junction contained 2 bases not matched to a gene. The CDR3 totals 16 residues. Germline values: CDR1 SGHTA, CDR2 FQGNSA. The DNA for the CDR3 is TGTGCCAGCAGCTTAGGAGGACTAGCGAGCACAGATACGCAGTATTTT. It is translated as CASSLGGLASTDTQYF.

The table lists this clonotype with many counts. The V and J genes are TRBV2 and TRBJ2-1; TRBD2 matches at 7 bases. Germline lookup yields CDR1 SNHLY and CDR2 FYNNEI. J was trimmed by 0 bases and V by 6 bases; bases with no gene match: 8. The CDR3 has 16 residues. This chain's CDR3 is CASRPRGGSSYNEQFF. The CDR3, as DNA: TGTGCCAGCAGGCCCCGCGGGGGTAGCTCCTACAATGAGCAGTTCTTC.

The chain carries TRBV20-1 and TRBJ2-7, with TRBD1 matching 7 bases. The junction had 8 bases not matched to a gene; V was cut back by 0 bases and J by 9 bases. CDR1 is DFQATT and CDR2 is SNEGSKA in the germline V gene (reference sequence). The CDR3 runs 13 residues. As DNA, the CDR3 is TGCAGTGCTAGAGAGACAGGGTATGTCTCGCAGTACTTC. Encoded protein: CSARETGYVSQYF.

This clonotype was observed once. J is TRBJ1-1 and V is TRBV28; D is ambiguous. The V gene lost 9 bases and the J gene lost 7 bases, with 18 bases spanning the gap. The CDR3 length is 13 residues. Germline V gene data show CDR1 as MDHEN and CDR2 as SYDVKM. CDR3 region: CARSVANSGEAFF. In DNA, the CDR3 is TGTGCCAGAAGTGTAGCGAATTCAGGTGAAGCTTTCTTT.

This clonotype was seen ten or more times. The chain recombines TRBV7-8 with TRBJ1-6; no clear D. CDR3 size: 12 residues. Germline V gives CDR1 SGHVS, CDR2 FQNEAQ. V was cut by 1 base and J by 14 bases, with 9 bases left in between. The CDR3 is CASSLEGITLHF. The DNA for the CDR3 is TGTGCCAGCAGCTTAGAGGGTATAACCCTCCACTTT.

In this sample, this clonotype turned up many times. The gene calls are TRBV7-2 and TRBJ2-1; 7 bases agree with TRBD1. V shed 1 base, J shed 0 bases, and the junction held 21 bases outside the gene matches. The CDR3 sequence is 22 residues long. Germline CDR1 is SGHTA and CDR2 is FQGNSA. CDR3 DNA sequence: TGTGCCAGCAGCTTAGATCGGGGTAGGGACAGAGGCGCACGGAGCTCCTACAATGAGCAGTTCTTC. Encoded protein: CASSLDRGRDRGARSSYNEQFF.

This clonotype was counted many times. V usage is TRBV7-8 and J usage is TRBJ2-2; D possibly corresponds to TRBD1 (5 bases). Trimming shortened V by 1 base and J by 7 bases, and 10 bases separated the two germline ends. Germline V gives CDR1 SGHVS, CDR2 FQNEAQ. This CDR3 spans 14 amino acids. The CDR3 DNA reads TGTGCCAGCAGCTTAGTCGCAGGGAACGGGGAGCTGTTTTTT. Protein: CASSLVAGNGELFF.

This clonotype has only a few counts. The chain employs TRBV28 and TRBJ1-6, with D tentatively TRBD1 (5 bases). V lost 9 bases and J lost 7, with 13 bases in between. The germline gives CDR1 MDHEN, CDR2 SYDVKM. The CDR3 totals 13 residues. This CDR3 is CASAGTLNSPLHF. DNA of the CDR3: TGTGCCAGTGCCGGGACCCTAAATTCACCCCTCCACTTT.

This clonotype was counted between two and nine times. This sequence may be a read error, since a much larger clone differs from it by one base. The chain links TRBV6-6 to TRBJ2-1, with 8 bases matching TRBD1. Per the germline V gene, CDR1 is MNHNY and CDR2 is SVGAGI (reference sequence). CDR3 size: 13 residues. CDR3 in amino acids: CASRGQAVNEQLF. CDR3 nucleotide sequence: TGTGCCAGCAGGGGACAGGCTGTCAATGAGCAGTTATTC.

This clonotype was detected ten times or more. The chain couples TRBV7-2 to TRBJ2-7; TRBD2 agrees at 12 bases. This CDR3 has 18 residues. Germline CDR1 and CDR2: SGHTA and FQGNSA. The V gene end was trimmed by 1 base and the J gene end by 3 bases; junction bases not matched to a gene: 10. As DNA, the CDR3 is TGTGCCAGCAGCTTAGTTCCTAGCGGGGGGGTCACCAGCTACGAGCAGTACTTC. Protein: CASSLVPSGGVTSYEQYF.

This clonotype was found many times. V usage is TRBV7-2 and J usage is TRBJ2-3, with D hard to call. This CDR3 contains 15 residues. Trimming removed 1 base at V and 2 bases at J, with 10 bases between. Germline CDR1 SGHTA, CDR2 FQGNSA. The CDR3 region is CASSLESLITDTQYF. The CDR3 DNA reads TGTGCCAGCAGCTTAGAAAGTCTCATCACAGATACGCAGTATTTT.

The chain carries TRBV11-2 and TRBJ2-2; D is ambiguous. Germline CDR1 is SGHAT and CDR2 is FQNNGV. The germline V and J ends were trimmed by 6 bases and 0 bases, with 11 bases remaining between them. This CDR3 has 15 amino acids. The CDR3 DNA is TGTGCCAGCAGGGATCTTACGGCGAACACCGGGGAGCTGTTTTTT. Translating it yields CASRDLTANTGELFF.

This clonotype was detected a few times. This sequence joins TRBV24-1 and TRBJ2-5, with a tentative D call TRBD2 (6 bases). CDR3 length: 13 residues. The germline V gene has CDR1 KGHDR and CDR2 SFDVKD. Trimming stripped 3 bases from V and 8 bases from J, with 12 bases between. As DNA, the CDR3 is TGTGCCACCAGTGATCCTGGGGGGAGCACCCAGTACTTC. It is translated as CATSDPGGSTQYF.

The gene calls are TRBV4-3 and TRBJ1-3; D might be TRBD1 (6 bases). V lost 0 bases to trimming and J lost 0 bases, with 21 bases between them. Germline CDR1 and CDR2: LGHNA and YSLEER. CDR3 length: 20 amino acids. Here the CDR3 reads CASSQDWQGIHRSSGNTIYF. CDR3 sequence (DNA): TGCGCCAGCAGCCAAGATTGGCAGGGGATCCACCGCAGCTCTGGAAACACCATATATTTT.

V gene TRBV5-1 combines with J gene TRBJ1-2; 10 bases align to TRBD1. The CDR3 spans 15 residues. The junction had 8 bases not matched to a gene; V was cut back by 4 bases and J by 5 bases. In germline, CDR1 is SGHRS, CDR2 YFSETQ. The CDR3 loop reads CASSPNGDRGYGYTF. The CDR3 DNA follows: TGCGCCAGCAGCCCCAATGGGGACAGGGGTTATGGCTACACCTTC.

This clonotype was recorded many times. The gene calls are TRBV4-2 and TRBJ1-5; 9 bases agree with TRBD1. Germline trimming cut 1 base from V and 4 bases from J; bases unmatched to any gene: 5. Germline V lookup: CDR1 LGHNA, CDR2 YNFKEQ. CDR3 length: 16 amino acids. CDR3 DNA sequence: TGTGCCAGCAGCCAAGGGGACAGGGAGGGTAATCAGCCCCAGCATTTT. Translating gives CASSQGDREGNQPQHF.

A few counts support this clonotype. The chain carries TRBV28 and TRBJ2-7; D unclear. The germline gives CDR1 MDHEN, CDR2 SYDVKM. The CDR3 sequence is 13 residues long. Trimming removed 8 bases from V and 0 bases from J, with 11 bases in between. Here the CDR3 DNA reads TGTGCCAGCGGTACGGGCTTCTCCTACGAGCAGTACTTC. The encoded protein is CASGTGFSYEQYF.

In its sample, this clonotype was seen many times. The chain links TRBV7-2 to TRBJ2-1, with 12 nucleotides matching TRBD2. V trimming: 8 bases; J trimming: 4 bases; junction bases outside the gene matches: 6. Germline CDR1 reads SGHTA; CDR2 reads FQGNSA. The CDR3 covers 15 residues. The CDR3 is CASLSGLAGYNEQFF. Here the CDR3 DNA reads TGTGCCAGCCTATCTGGACTAGCGGGATACAATGAGCAGTTCTTC. Combining the CDR3 with reference TRBV7-2 and TRBJ2-1 gives the whole variable domain GAGVSQSPSNKVTEKGKDVELRCDPISGHTALYWYRQSLGQGLEFLIYFQGNSAPDKSGLPSDRFSAERTGGSVSTLTIQRTQQEDSAVYLCASLSGLAGYNEQFFGPGTRLTVL.